This record looks at one T cell receptor (beta chain) sequence and its context. Combining a sample-barcoded 5' primer with a J-beta primer mix, a second PCR ran for about 7 to 12 cycles. Via MiXCR, TCRdb re-called the 5' RACE reads, giving one row per CDR3 protein. The sample shows approximately 880,000 distinct CDR3 sequences, about 44% of them seen only once. This CDR3 has 13 amino acids. Germline V gives CDR1 MNHNY, CDR2 SVGAGI (reference sequence). V gave up 5 bases and J gave up 9 bases, with 14 bases separating them. This entry is derived from a study of blood T cells in healthy people across ages.

The receptor comes from a man aged 25-45 years in good health. Sequences were obtained from blood. The rearrangement links TRBV6-6 to TRBJ1-5; D is possibly TRBD1 (5 bases). Here the CDR3 DNA reads TGTGCCAGCAGTGCCGGGACTTCCAGGCCCCAGCATTTT. Residues: CASSAGTSRPQHF.